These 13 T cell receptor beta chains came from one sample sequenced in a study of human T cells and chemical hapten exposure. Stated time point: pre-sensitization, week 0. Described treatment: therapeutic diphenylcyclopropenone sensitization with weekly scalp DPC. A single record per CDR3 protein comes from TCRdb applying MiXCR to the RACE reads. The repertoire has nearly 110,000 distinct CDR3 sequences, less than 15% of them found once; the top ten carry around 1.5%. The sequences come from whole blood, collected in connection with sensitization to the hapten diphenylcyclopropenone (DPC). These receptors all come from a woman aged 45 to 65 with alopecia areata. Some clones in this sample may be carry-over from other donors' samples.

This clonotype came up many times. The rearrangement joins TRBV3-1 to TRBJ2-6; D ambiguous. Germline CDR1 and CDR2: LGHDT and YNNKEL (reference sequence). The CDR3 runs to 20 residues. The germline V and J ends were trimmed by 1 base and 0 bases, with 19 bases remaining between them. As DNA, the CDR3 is TGTGCCAGCAGCCAAGGCCTAAGGGTAATAAGCAACTCTGGGGCCAACGTCCTGACTTTC. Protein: CASSQGLRVISNSGANVLTF.

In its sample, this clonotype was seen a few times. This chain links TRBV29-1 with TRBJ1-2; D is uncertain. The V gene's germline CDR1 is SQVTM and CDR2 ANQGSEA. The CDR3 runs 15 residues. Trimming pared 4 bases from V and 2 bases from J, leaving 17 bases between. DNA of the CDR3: TGCAGCGTTGTACGAGCGGGGATGGGGAACTATGGCTACACCTTC. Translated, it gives CSVVRAGMGNYGYTF.

This CDR3 is CASSSRIAGGVYNEQFF. The CDR3 region has the DNA TGTGCCAGCAGTTCCCGGATAGCGGGGGGGGTCTACAATGAGCAGTTCTTC. V and J are TRBV28 and TRBJ2-1; TRBD2 matches 11 bases. Losses at the gene ends were 4 bases for V and 3 bases for J; bases not matched to a gene: 8. The CDR3 contains 17 residues. Germline values: CDR1 MDHEN, CDR2 SYDVKM.

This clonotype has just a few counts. DNA of the CDR3: TGTGCCAGCTTGGCACCCCGACTCTCAGCTTTCTTT. Its protein is CASLAPRLSAFF. V gene TRBV6-2 or TRBV6-3 combines with J gene TRBJ1-1; D not resolved. V was trimmed by 8 bases and J by 10 bases, leaving 17 bases between them. The CDR3 consists of 12 residues. Per the germline V gene, CDR1 is MNHEY and CDR2 is SVGEGT.

The CDR3 DNA follows: TGTGCCAGCACCGAACAGAGCTCTGGGGCCAACGTCCTGACTTTC. Protein sequence: CASTEQSSGANVLTF. The chain combines TRBV28 with TRBJ2-6; D unclear. This CDR3 region has 15 residues. V gave up 7 bases and J gave up 0 bases, with 10 bases separating them. Germline loops: CDR1 MDHEN, CDR2 SYDVKM.

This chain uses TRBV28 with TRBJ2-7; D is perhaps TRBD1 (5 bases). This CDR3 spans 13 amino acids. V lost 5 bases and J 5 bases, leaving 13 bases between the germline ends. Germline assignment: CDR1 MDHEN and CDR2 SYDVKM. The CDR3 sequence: CASSPGHDDEQYF. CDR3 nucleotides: TGTGCCAGCAGTCCAGGACATGATGACGAGCAGTACTTC. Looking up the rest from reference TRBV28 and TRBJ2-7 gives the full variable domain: DVKVTQSSRYLVKRTGEKVFLECVQDMDHENMFWYRQDPGLGLRLIYFSYDVKMKEKGDIPEGYSVSREKKERFSLILESASTNQTSMYLCASSPGHDDEQYFGPGTRLTVT.

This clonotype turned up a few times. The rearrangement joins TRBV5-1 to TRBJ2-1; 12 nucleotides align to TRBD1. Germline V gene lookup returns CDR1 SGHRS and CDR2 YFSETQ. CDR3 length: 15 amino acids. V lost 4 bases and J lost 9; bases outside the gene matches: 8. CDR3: CASSLPGQGASEQFF. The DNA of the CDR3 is TGCGCCAGCAGCCTACCGGGACAGGGGGCGAGTGAGCAGTTCTTC.

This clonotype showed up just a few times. CDR3 coding DNA: TGTGCCAGCAGTTTACTGACAGTCGATGAGCAGTTCTTC. Translating it yields CASSLLTVDEQFF. The chain has TRBV12-3 or TRBV12-4 and TRBJ2-1; a possible D gene is TRBD1 (5 bases). The CDR3 spans 13 residues. Deletions cut 2 bases from V and 8 bases from J, with 10 bases between.

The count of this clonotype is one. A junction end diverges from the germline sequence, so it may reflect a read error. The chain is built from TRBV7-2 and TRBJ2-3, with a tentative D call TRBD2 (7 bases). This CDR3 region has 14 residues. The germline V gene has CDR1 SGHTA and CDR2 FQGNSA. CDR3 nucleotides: TGTGCCAGCAGCCAGACGGCGGGGGCAGATACGCGGTATTTT. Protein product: CASSQTAGADTRYF.

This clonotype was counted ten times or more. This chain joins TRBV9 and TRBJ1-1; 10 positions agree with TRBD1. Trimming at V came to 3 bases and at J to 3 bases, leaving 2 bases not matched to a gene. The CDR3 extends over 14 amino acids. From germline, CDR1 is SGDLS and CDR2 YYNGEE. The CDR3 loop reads CASSETGGHTEAFF. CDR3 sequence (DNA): TGTGCCAGCAGCGAGACAGGGGGCCACACTGAAGCTTTCTTT.

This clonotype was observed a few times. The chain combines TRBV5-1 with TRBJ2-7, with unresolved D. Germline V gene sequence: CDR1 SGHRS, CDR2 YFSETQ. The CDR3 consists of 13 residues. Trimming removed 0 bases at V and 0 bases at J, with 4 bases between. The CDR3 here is CASSLGSSYEQYF. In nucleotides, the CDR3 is TGCGCCAGCAGCTTGGGTTCCTCCTACGAGCAGTACTTC.

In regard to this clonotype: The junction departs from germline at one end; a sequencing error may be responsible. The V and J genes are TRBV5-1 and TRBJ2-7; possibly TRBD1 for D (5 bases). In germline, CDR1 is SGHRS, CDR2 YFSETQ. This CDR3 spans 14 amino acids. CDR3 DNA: TGCGCCAGCAAATCGAGGCAGGGCTCCCACGAGCAGTACTTC. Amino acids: CASKSRQGSHEQYF.

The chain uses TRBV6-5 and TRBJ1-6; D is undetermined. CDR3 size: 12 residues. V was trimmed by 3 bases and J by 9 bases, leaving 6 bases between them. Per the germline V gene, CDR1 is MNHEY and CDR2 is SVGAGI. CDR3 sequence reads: CASSYFGSPLHF. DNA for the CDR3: TGTGCCAGCAGTTATTTTGGTTCACCCCTCCACTTT.